This T cell receptor beta chain was obtained from a study of cytomegalovirus exposure and HLA in healthy donors. PCR amplification relied on 60 Vbeta primers (plus 13 Jbeta primers). The repertoire was sequenced with immunoSEQ multiplex PCR; TCRdb's copy has only in-frame clones and lacks some. The sample has 120,000 or so clones; 81% are singletons. This CDR3 has 14 residues. V was pared by 5 bases and J by 3 bases, with 13 bases between. Germline-derived CDR1 and CDR2 are MNHNS and SASEGT. Specimen: PBMCs. The gene calls are TRBV6-1 and TRBJ1-2; maybe TRBD1 (5 bases). This receptor was taken from a man aged 18-30 years in good health and CMV-seronegative. The CDR3 protein is CASSTLQGYYGYTF. CDR3 nucleotide sequence: TGTGCCAGCAGTACGCTCCAGGGATACTATGGCTACACCTTC.